This passage covers 3 T cell receptor beta chains from one sample sequenced in a study of immune evolution from preneoplasia to lung adenocarcinoma. Repertoires were generated with immunoSEQ multiplex PCR, while TCRdb's copy carries only in-frame clones and drops some. The sample holds 3,500 to 4,500 clones, roughly 87% seen once. The sample taken for sequencing was FFPE minimally invasive lung adenocarcinoma tissue. The receptors shown here come from an older donor with lung adenocarcinoma.

V usage is TRBV19 and J usage is TRBJ1-5, with 10 nucleotides matching TRBD1. Germline V gene lookup returns CDR1 LNHDA and CDR2 SQIVND (reference sequence). The CDR3 is 14 residues long. V lost 5 bases to trimming and J lost 2 bases; unmatched junction nucleotides: 0. The CDR3, as DNA: TGTGCCAGTAGTGGACAGGGGGGCAATCAGCCCCAGCATTTT. It specifies CASSGQGGNQPQHF.

The chain couples TRBV28 to TRBJ2-7; the match to TRBD2 covers 8 bases. The CDR3 has 13 residues. V dropped 6 bases and J dropped 4; count of bases not matched to a gene: 5. CDR1 is MDHEN and CDR2 is SYDVKM in the germline V gene. The CDR3 loop reads CASRTSGVYEQYF. CDR3 coding DNA: TGTGCCAGCAGAACTAGCGGAGTTTACGAGCAGTACTTC.

V usage is TRBV4-1 and J usage is TRBJ2-5; 9 nucleotides line up with TRBD1. From germline, CDR1 is MGHRA and CDR2 YSYEKL. With V trimmed by 4 bases and J by 5 bases, 11 bases remained unmatched. The CDR3 is made up of 16 amino acids. CDR3 DNA sequence: TGCGCCAGCAGCCGAACGGGACAGGGCGACACTGAGACCCAGTACTTC. Encoded protein: CASSRTGQGDTETQYF.